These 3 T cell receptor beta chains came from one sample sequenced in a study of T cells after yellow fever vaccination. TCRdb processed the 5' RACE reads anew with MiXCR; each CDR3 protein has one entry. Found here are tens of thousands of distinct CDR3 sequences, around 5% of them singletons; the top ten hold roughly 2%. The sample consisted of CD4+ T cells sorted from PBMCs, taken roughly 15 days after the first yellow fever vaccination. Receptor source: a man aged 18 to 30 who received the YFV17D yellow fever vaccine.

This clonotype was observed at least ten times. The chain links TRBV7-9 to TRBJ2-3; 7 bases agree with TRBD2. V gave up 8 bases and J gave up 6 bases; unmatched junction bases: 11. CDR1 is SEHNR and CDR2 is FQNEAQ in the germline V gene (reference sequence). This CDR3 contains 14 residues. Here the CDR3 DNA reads TGTGCCAGCGGCCGGGAGGTCCAGGATGATACGCAGTATTTT. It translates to CASGREVQDDTQYF.

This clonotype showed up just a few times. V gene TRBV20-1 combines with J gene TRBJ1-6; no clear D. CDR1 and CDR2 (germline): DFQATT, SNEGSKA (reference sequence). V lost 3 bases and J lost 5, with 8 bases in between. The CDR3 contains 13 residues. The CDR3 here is CSASGPDNSPLHF. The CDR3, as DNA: TGCAGTGCTAGCGGTCCGGATAATTCACCCCTCCACTTT.

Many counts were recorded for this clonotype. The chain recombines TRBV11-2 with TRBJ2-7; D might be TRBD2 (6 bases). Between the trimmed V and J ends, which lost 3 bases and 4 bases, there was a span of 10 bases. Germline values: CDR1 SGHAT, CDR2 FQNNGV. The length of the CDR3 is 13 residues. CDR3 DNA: TGTGCCAGCAGCTTGGGACTGGAATACGAGCAGTACGTC. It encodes CASSLGLEYEQYV.